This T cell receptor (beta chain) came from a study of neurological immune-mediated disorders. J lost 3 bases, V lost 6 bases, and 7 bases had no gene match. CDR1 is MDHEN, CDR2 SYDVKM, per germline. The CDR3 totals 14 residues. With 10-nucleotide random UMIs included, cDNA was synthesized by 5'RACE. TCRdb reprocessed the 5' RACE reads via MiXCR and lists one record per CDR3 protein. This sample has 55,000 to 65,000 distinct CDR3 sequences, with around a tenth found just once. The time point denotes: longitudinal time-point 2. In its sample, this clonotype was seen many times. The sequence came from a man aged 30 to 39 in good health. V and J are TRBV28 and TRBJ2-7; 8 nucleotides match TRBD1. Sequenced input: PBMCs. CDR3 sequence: CASRISGGHYEQYF. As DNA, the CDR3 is TGTGCCAGCAGAATCTCAGGGGGCCACTACGAGCAGTACTTC.